These 32 T cell receptor beta chains share one sample of origin, sequenced in a study of T cells in Graves' hyperthyroidism and ophthalmopathy. Amplification targeted TCR beta CDR3 regions from RNA transcripts. HTBI primers were used for first-round RT-PCR of the TCR CDR3. TCRdb reanalysed the multiplex PCR reads using MiXCR and keeps one entry per CDR3 protein. The top ten hold approximately 60% of the sample, which has approximately 300,000 distinct CDR3 sequences, approximately 17% seen once. The sequencing input was blood. Receptors originate from a woman between 55 and 75 years old with Graves' ophthalmopathy.

This clonotype was picked up many times. V is TRBV6-2 or TRBV6-3 and J is TRBJ1-1; D gene uncertain. V was trimmed by 1 base and J by 2 bases, leaving 11 bases between them. This CDR3 is built from 15 residues. Looked up from germline, CDR1 is MNHEY and CDR2 is SVGEGT. In DNA, the CDR3 is TGTGCCAGCAGTTACTTTGGAATAGGAAACACTGAAGCTTTCTTT. Amino acid sequence: CASSYFGIGNTEAFF.

There are many counts of this clonotype. V and J are TRBV12-3 or TRBV12-4 and TRBJ2-3; TRBD2 matches at 9 bases. CDR3 length: 13 residues. With V trimmed by 6 bases and J by 7 bases, 5 bases remained unmatched. In nucleotides, the CDR3 is TGTGCCAGCAGATGGACTAGCGTCCATACGCAGTATTTT. Protein sequence: CASRWTSVHTQYF.

At least ten counts were recorded for this clonotype. The V and J genes are TRBV28 and TRBJ1-5; possibly TRBD1 for D (5 bases). The germline V gene encodes CDR1 MDHEN and CDR2 SYDVKM. The CDR3 contains 15 residues. V lost 7 bases, J lost 6 bases, and 19 bases lay in between. CDR3 region: CASTLPGGRGQPQHF. Here the CDR3 DNA reads TGTGCCAGCACCCTCCCAGGAGGAAGGGGTCAGCCCCAGCATTTT.

This clonotype was recorded a few times. V and J are TRBV4-3 and TRBJ2-7, with TRBD1 matching over 7 bases. The CDR3 covers 15 residues. Looked up from germline, CDR1 is LGHNA and CDR2 is YSLEER. J lost 2 bases, V lost 0 bases, and 4 bases had no gene match. Here the CDR3 DNA reads TGCGCCAGCAGCCAAGATACAGGGGTCACCTACGAGCAGTACTTC. Its protein is CASSQDTGVTYEQYF.

This clonotype was observed at least ten times. The rearrangement links TRBV27 to TRBJ2-3, with 9 bases aligning to TRBD2. Unmatched junction bases numbered 10, after V lost 2 bases and J lost 4 bases. The CDR3 is 17 residues long. Germline CDR1 and CDR2: MNHEY and SMNVEV (reference sequence). The CDR3 region has the DNA TGTGCCAGCAGTTTAAACCCAAGCGGGAGGTTTTCAGATACGCAGTATTTT. Its protein product is CASSLNPSGRFSDTQYF.

This clonotype was seen ten or more times. The chain has TRBV10-3 and TRBJ1-2; 7 bases map to TRBD1. V shed 11 bases, J shed 4 bases, and the junction held 10 bases outside the gene matches. The CDR3 runs to 13 residues. Germline values: CDR1 ENHRY, CDR2 SYGVKD. The CDR3, as DNA: TGTGCCTCAACGAACAGGGGAGGCTATGGCTACACCTTC. Amino acid sequence: CASTNRGGYGYTF.

Remarks on this clonotype: A much larger clone lies a single base off, so this may be a read error. The genes are TRBV24-1 and TRBJ1-5, with 7 bases fitting TRBD1. Germline CDR1 KGHDR, CDR2 SFDVKD. This CDR3 contains 15 residues. The DNA for the CDR3 is TGTGTCACCAGTGACCGACAGGGACTCAATCAGCCCCAGCATTTT. Translation: CVTSDRQGLNQPQHF.

The rearrangement links TRBV27 to TRBJ2-5, with 13 bases lining up with TRBD2. Germline CDR1 MNHEY, CDR2 SMNVEV (reference sequence). The V gene end was trimmed by 2 bases and the J gene end by 6 bases; junction bases not matched to a gene: 6. The CDR3 totals 16 residues. The CDR3 loop is CASSLGGTSGTKTQYF. The DNA for the CDR3 is TGTGCCAGCAGTTTAGGTGGGACTAGCGGGACGAAGACCCAGTACTTC.

The chain couples TRBV7-8 to TRBJ1-2; D might be TRBD1 (6 bases). The CDR3 is 15 residues long. The V and J ends lost 5 bases and 3 bases respectively, with 16 bases between them. CDR1 is SGHVS, CDR2 FQNEAQ, per germline. CDR3 loop: CASSPDGGGDYGYTF. The CDR3 coding sequence is TGTGCCAGCAGCCCCGATGGGGGGGGCGACTATGGCTACACCTTC. Variable domain in full (rest from reference TRBV7-8 and TRBJ1-2): GAGVSQSPRYKVAKRGQDVALRCDPISGHVSLFWYQQALGQGPEFLTYFQNEAQLDKSGLPSDRFFAERPEGSVSTLKIQRTQQEDSAVYLCASSPDGGGDYGYTFGSGTRLTVV.

This clonotype was counted ten times or more. The chain uses TRBV9 and TRBJ2-5; perhaps TRBD1 as D (5 bases). Trimming stripped 0 bases from V and 5 bases from J, with 14 bases between. The CDR3 is 15 residues long. CDR1 and CDR2 (germline): SGDLS, YYNGEE. In nucleotides, the CDR3 is TGTGCCAGCAGCGTAGTTCTGGGCAGGGATGAGACCCAGTACTTC. As protein: CASSVVLGRDETQYF.

The rearrangement uses TRBV28 and TRBJ1-2; TRBD1 might be the D (5 bases). Trimming took off 5 bases at V and 5 bases at J, with 27 bases between the two ends. The CDR3 extends over 18 amino acids. Per the germline V gene, CDR1 is MDHEN and CDR2 is SYDVKM. CDR3 nucleotide sequence: TGTGCCAGCAGTGCCTCGCCTGACCGGACAAGCATGCCGTATGGCTACACCTTC. This codes for CASSASPDRTSMPYGYTF.

In this sample, this clonotype turned up a few times. The CDR3 protein is CASSHRSNSGNTIYF. The CDR3 DNA reads TGTGCCAGCAGCCATCGCTCGAACTCTGGAAACACCATATATTTT. The V call is TRBV11-1, the J call TRBJ1-3; no clear D. Germline loops: CDR1 SGHAT, CDR2 FQDESV (reference sequence). There are 15 residues in the CDR3. Trimming shortened V by 5 bases and J by 0 bases, and 11 bases separated the two germline ends.

The V call is TRBV20-1, the J call TRBJ2-1; 12 bases agree with TRBD2. Trimming at V came to 3 bases and at J to 7 bases, leaving 4 bases not matched to a gene. Germline V lookup: CDR1 DFQATT, CDR2 SNEGSKA (reference sequence). The CDR3 extends over 14 amino acids. CDR3 residues: CSARGTSGQNEQFF. Here the CDR3 DNA reads TGCAGTGCTAGGGGGACTAGCGGGCAAAATGAGCAGTTCTTC.

Worth noting for this clonotype: The junction departs from germline at one end; a sequencing error may be responsible. The V call is TRBV7-9, the J call TRBJ1-5; D is unclear. Per the germline V gene, CDR1 is SEHNR and CDR2 is FQNEAQ (reference sequence). This CDR3 has 17 amino acids. CDR3 DNA sequence: TGTACCAGCAGCTTATCACCAGGTACCTATAGCAATCAGCCCCAGCATTTT. It encodes CTSSLSPGTYSNQPQHF. The full variable domain, completed using reference TRBV7-9 and TRBJ1-5, is DTGVSQNPRHKITKRGQNVTFRCDPISEHNRLYWYRQTLGQGPEFLTYFQNEAQLEKSRLLSDRFSAERPKGSFSTLEIQRTEQGDSAMYLCTSSLSPGTYSNQPQHFGDGTRLSIL.

This clonotype turned up a few times. The genes are TRBV19 and TRBJ2-1, with TRBD1 identical over 8 bases. V shed 1 base, J shed 8 bases, and the junction held 4 bases outside the gene matches. The CDR3 has 14 amino acids. From germline, CDR1 is LNHDA and CDR2 SQIVND (reference sequence). This CDR3 reads CASSIVNRGDEQFF. As DNA, the CDR3 is TGTGCCAGTAGTATAGTTAACAGGGGGGATGAGCAGTTCTTC.

J is TRBJ1-1 and V is TRBV7-9; a possible D gene is TRBD1 (5 bases). Germline V lookup: CDR1 SEHNR, CDR2 FQNEAQ (reference sequence). There are 14 residues in the CDR3. The V gene lost 5 bases and the J gene lost 8 bases, with 18 bases spanning the gap. The CDR3 loop is CASSPQIGTPEAFF. In nucleotides, the CDR3 is TGTGCCAGCAGCCCTCAGATAGGGACGCCCGAAGCTTTCTTT. The full variable domain, completed using reference TRBV7-9 and TRBJ1-1, is DTGVSQNPRHKITKRGQNVTFRCDPISEHNRLYWYRQTLGQGPEFLTYFQNEAQLEKSRLLSDRFSAERPKGSFSTLEIQRTEQGDSAMYLCASSPQIGTPEAFFGQGTRLTVV.

V usage is TRBV4-1 and J usage is TRBJ2-1, with 7 positions matching TRBD2. Trimming cost V 4 bases and J 8 bases; bases outside gene matches: 5. Germline CDR1 and CDR2: MGHRA and YSYEKL. This CDR3 region has 13 residues. In nucleotides, the CDR3 is TGCGCCAGCAGCCTCCGACTAGCCGATGAGCAGTTCTTC. This sequence encodes CASSLRLADEQFF.

This clonotype was observed many times. This sequence joins TRBV12-3 or TRBV12-4 and TRBJ2-1; weak D call: TRBD1 (5 bases). The CDR3 sequence is 14 residues long. V gave up 2 bases and J gave up 6 bases, with 11 bases separating them. CDR3 in amino acids: CASSLSQGGNEQFF. The CDR3 coding sequence is TGTGCCAGCAGTTTAAGCCAGGGCGGCAATGAGCAGTTCTTC.

This clonotype was seen many times. The CDR3 coding sequence is TGTGCCAGCAGTTTATCCGCTGGGGCCAACGTCCTGACTTTC. Translation gives CASSLSAGANVLTF. This chain uses TRBV27 with TRBJ2-6; D is unresolved. This CDR3 comprises 14 residues. Germline V gene sequence: CDR1 MNHEY, CDR2 SMNVEV (reference sequence). The ends were cut back, 0 bases at V and 2 bases at J, with 2 bases in the middle. Looking up the rest from reference TRBV27 and TRBJ2-6 gives the full variable domain: EAQVTQNPRYLITVTGKKLTVTCSQNMNHEYMSWYRQDPGLGLRQIYYSMNVEVTDKGDVPEGYKVSRKEKRNFPLILESPSPNQTSLYFCASSLSAGANVLTFGAGSRLTVL.

This clonotype was counted at least ten times. The rearrangement links TRBV7-9 to TRBJ2-1; TRBD2 matches at 8 bases. V lost 1 base to trimming and J lost 1 base; unmatched junction nucleotides: 6. There are 17 residues in the CDR3. Germline V lookup: CDR1 SEHNR, CDR2 FQNEAQ (reference sequence). The CDR3 DNA reads TGTGCCAGCAGCTTAGGGCAGCGGGGGCTTTCCTACAATGAGCAGTTCTTC. Encoded protein: CASSLGQRGLSYNEQFF.

This clonotype was found once. The chain joins TRBV4-2 to TRBJ2-3; a possible D gene is TRBD1 (6 bases). This CDR3 is built from 16 residues. CDR1 is LGHNA, CDR2 YNFKEQ, per germline. The V end lost 3 bases, the J end lost 2 bases, and 15 bases lay between the germline ends. CDR3 protein: CASSQMTQGTTDTQYF. CDR3 coding DNA: TGTGCCAGCAGCCAGATGACACAGGGAACCACAGATACGCAGTATTTT.

This clonotype was seen more than once but under ten times. The genes are TRBV29-1 and TRBJ2-7, with unresolved D. CDR3 size: 12 residues. Trimming shortened V by 5 bases and J by 2 bases, and 10 bases separated the two germline ends. The germline V gene has CDR1 SQVTM and CDR2 ANQGSEA. This CDR3 is CSVHTATYEQYF. CDR3 DNA: TGCAGCGTTCACACAGCAACCTACGAGCAGTACTTC.

This clonotype was found many times. The rearrangement uses TRBV20-1 and TRBJ1-3; the D is unclear. Per germline, CDR1 DFQATT and CDR2 SNEGSKA (reference sequence). CDR3 length: 15 amino acids. Trimming took off 4 bases at V and 0 bases at J, with 13 bases between the two ends. CDR3 loop: CSATRIESSGNTIYF. The CDR3 region has the DNA TGCAGTGCTACCAGAATTGAAAGCTCTGGAAACACCATATATTTT.

About this clonotype itself: A read error may be the cause here, since a much bigger clone is one base away. The genes are TRBV5-1 and TRBJ2-2; D is unresolved. V was trimmed by 7 bases and J by 7 bases, leaving 20 bases between them. CDR3 length: 15 amino acids. Germline V gene sequence: CDR1 SGHRS, CDR2 YFSETQ. The CDR3 reads CASRLSAPYSGELFF. Written as DNA, the CDR3 is TGCGCCAGCCGTCTTTCCGCTCCTTACAGCGGGGAGCTGTTTTTT.

This clonotype was picked up many times. The chain links TRBV6-1 to TRBJ1-4; D gene uncertain. The CDR3 loop spans 18 amino acids. The V gene lost 5 bases and the J gene lost 0 bases, with 19 bases spanning the gap. CDR1 is MNHNS and CDR2 is SASEGT in the germline V gene. The CDR3 reads CASSPDIRSSATNEKLFF. In DNA, the CDR3 is TGTGCCAGCAGTCCAGACATTCGATCAAGTGCAACTAATGAAAAACTGTTTTTT.

This clonotype has at least ten counts. The germline gene is not matched at one end of the junction; a read error may be the cause. The chain employs TRBV7-7 and TRBJ2-3; possibly TRBD1 for D (6 bases). Germline V gives CDR1 SSHAT, CDR2 FNYEAQ (reference sequence). The CDR3 length is 13 residues. The CDR3 is CASTNRAGDTQYF. The CDR3 DNA reads as TGTGCTAGCACCAACAGGGCTGGAGATACGCAGTATTTT.

There are many counts of this clonotype. The genes are TRBV20-1 and TRBJ1-5; a weak D match, TRBD1 (5 bases). CDR3 length: 13 amino acids. V was cut by 0 bases and J by 6 bases, with 9 bases left in between. Germline V gives CDR1 DFQATT, CDR2 SNEGSKA (reference sequence). CDR3 region: CSAREGVGQPQHF. The CDR3 coding sequence is TGCAGTGCTAGAGAAGGGGTCGGTCAGCCCCAGCATTTT.

Ten or more counts support this clonotype. The J gene is TRBJ1-2, the V gene TRBV11-2, with D possibly TRBD1 on 6 matching bases. The CDR3 totals 14 residues. Germline V lookup: CDR1 SGHAT, CDR2 FQNNGV. The V end lost 3 bases, the J end lost 7 bases, and 15 bases lay between the germline ends. The CDR3 region is CASSFDAGVGGYTF. CDR3 in DNA: TGTGCCAGCAGCTTCGACGCAGGGGTGGGTGGCTACACCTTC.

This clonotype was found a few times. CDR3 region: CASSQGAAGRELFF. The CDR3 DNA follows: TGCGCCAGCAGCCAAGGAGCAGCGGGAAGGGAGCTGTTTTTT. This sequence joins TRBV4-3 and TRBJ2-2; 7 bases are shared with TRBD2. The CDR3 spans 14 residues. V dropped 1 base and J dropped 9; count of bases not matched to a gene: 5. CDR1 and CDR2 (germline): LGHNA, YSLEER.

The J gene is TRBJ1-5, the V gene TRBV12-5; D possibly corresponds to TRBD1 (6 bases). V lost 3 bases and J 2 bases, leaving 20 bases between the germline ends. Per the germline V gene, CDR1 is LGHNT and CDR2 is FRNRAP. The CDR3 is 18 residues long. The CDR3 reads CASGFTYTNRVRNQPQHF. The CDR3 DNA is TGTGCTAGTGGTTTCACCTATACCAACAGGGTTCGCAATCAGCCCCAGCATTTT.

This clonotype was seen repeatedly, ten times or more. V gene TRBV7-8 combines with J gene TRBJ1-1; the D gene is possibly TRBD1 (5 bases). The V gene lost 4 bases and the J gene lost 1 base, with 7 bases spanning the gap. Germline lookup yields CDR1 SGHVS and CDR2 FQNEAQ. The CDR3 is 13 residues long. CDR3 nucleotides: TGTGCCAGCAGCTGGGGCAGGAACACTGAAGCTTTCTTT. Amino acid sequence: CASSWGRNTEAFF.

The table lists this clonotype with many counts. This rearrangement joins TRBV9 to TRBJ2-5, with TRBD2 as a possible D gene (6 bases). Trimming removed 1 base at V and 5 bases at J, with 15 bases between. The CDR3 sequence is 15 residues long. CDR1 and CDR2 (germline): SGDLS, YYNGEE. The CDR3 DNA sequence: TGTGCCAGCAGCGTAAGCGGGCTCACGGGGGAGACCCAGTACTTC. Its protein is CASSVSGLTGETQYF.